This TCR beta chain was captured in a study of blood T cell repertoires in COVID-19. Repertoires were generated with immunoSEQ multiplex PCR, while TCRdb's copy carries only in-frame clones and drops some. The sample lists roughly 38,000 clones; over 75% were seen once. CDR1 and CDR2 from the germline V gene are SEHNR and FQNEAQ (reference sequence). The CDR3 runs 15 residues. Trimming pared 6 bases from V and 4 bases from J, leaving 16 bases between. This TCR came from an older man with active or convalescent COVID-19. V is TRBV7-9 and J is TRBJ1-3; D call uncertain. Sequencing was carried out using peripheral blood. The CDR3 reads CASSRLWYGGNTIYF. The CDR3 nucleotides are TGTGCCAGCAGTCGACTCTGGTACGGAGGAAACACCATATATTTT.